The 21 T cell receptor beta chains given below trace back to one sample, sequenced in a study of T cells in Graves' hyperthyroidism and ophthalmopathy. TCR beta CDR3 region amplification was performed from RNA transcripts. TCR CDR3 regions were first amplified by RT-PCR with HTBI primers. Each CDR3 protein is one row after TCRdb ran MiXCR on the multiplex PCR reads. This table holds hundreds of thousands of distinct CDR3 sequences, about 18% found once. Material: blood. The receptors here all came from a woman between 18 and 29 years old with Graves' hyperthyroidism.

This clonotype appeared many times. The chain is built from TRBV6-5 and TRBJ1-5, with TRBD1 identical over 7 bases. Germline-derived CDR1 and CDR2 are MNHEY and SVGAGI. The CDR3 has 15 amino acids. Trimming at V came to 6 bases and at J to 6 bases, leaving 11 bases not matched to a gene. CDR3 in amino acids: CASSVDRVYGQPQHF. The CDR3 nucleotides read TGTGCCAGCAGCGTCGACAGGGTATATGGTCAGCCCCAGCATTTT.

There are many counts of this clonotype. The rearrangement links TRBV6-1 to TRBJ2-7; D may be TRBD2 (6 bases). This CDR3 region has 14 residues. Trimming removed 1 base at V and 3 bases at J, with 10 bases between. The germline CDR1 and CDR2 sequences are MNHNS and SASEGT. CDR3 protein: CASSEGLGGYEQYF. As DNA, the CDR3 is TGTGCCAGCAGTGAAGGACTCGGGGGCTACGAGCAGTACTTC.

V is TRBV7-2 and J is TRBJ2-5, with TRBD2 matching 8 bases. Looked up from germline, CDR1 is SGHTA and CDR2 is FQGNSA. CDR3 length: 16 residues. The V gene end was trimmed by 3 bases and the J gene end by 4 bases; junction bases not matched to a gene: 10. The CDR3 nucleotides read TGTGCCAGCAGCTTTTCGAGCGGGAGTGGGAGAGAGACCCAGTACTTC. Translating it yields CASSFSSGSGRETQYF.

This clonotype has ten or more counts. The rearrangement uses TRBV20-1 and TRBJ2-2; D might be TRBD2 (6 bases). V was pared by 4 bases and J by 9 bases, with 12 bases between. Germline CDR1 and CDR2: DFQATT and SNEGSKA (reference sequence). The CDR3 length is 12 residues. CDR3 residues: CSAKDYARELFF. In nucleotides, the CDR3 is TGCAGTGCTAAGGACTATGCCCGGGAGCTGTTTTTT.

This clonotype appeared many times. The rearrangement uses TRBV4-1 and TRBJ2-7; D gene uncertain. V was shortened by 1 base and J by 2 bases, with 12 bases between the two germline ends. From germline, CDR1 is MGHRA and CDR2 YSYEKL. The CDR3 has 15 amino acids. CDR3 protein: CASSQGGIRTYEQYF. CDR3 sequence (DNA): TGCGCCAGCAGCCAAGGCGGAATTCGGACCTACGAGCAGTACTTC.

This clonotype was observed at least ten times. The chain recombines TRBV7-3 with TRBJ2-4; tentative D call: TRBD1 (6 bases). V was shortened by 3 bases and J by 3 bases, with 21 bases between the two germline ends. CDR3 size: 18 residues. Germline V gene data show CDR1 as SGHTA and CDR2 as FQGTGA. The CDR3 is CASSFAWGARQDKNIQYF. CDR3 nucleotide sequence: TGTGCCAGCAGCTTTGCGTGGGGCGCGCGACAGGACAAAAACATTCAGTACTTC.

This clonotype was observed at least ten times. This chain joins TRBV20-1 and TRBJ2-7, with 11 bases matching TRBD2. CDR1 is DFQATT, CDR2 SNEGSKA, per germline (reference sequence). After removal of 2 bases from V and 6 bases from J, the junction contained 6 bases not matched to a gene. The CDR3 covers 14 residues. CDR3 region: CSARTSGGFGEQYF. In nucleotides, the CDR3 is TGCAGTGCTAGAACTAGCGGGGGCTTTGGCGAGCAGTACTTC.

With respect to this clonotype: With a much larger clone just one base away, this may be a read error. The J gene is TRBJ2-7, the V gene TRBV7-9, with 7 bases fitting TRBD2. From germline, CDR1 is SEHNR and CDR2 FQNEAQ (reference sequence). The CDR3 has 15 residues. J was trimmed by 2 bases and V by 5 bases; bases with no gene match: 9. CDR3 region: CASSPLGGVTYEQYF. CDR3 sequence (DNA): TGTGCCAGCAGCCCCCTTGGGGGGGTGACCTACGAGCAGTACTTC.

There are many counts of this clonotype. The V call is TRBV12-3 or TRBV12-4, the J call TRBJ1-1; 7 nucleotides agree with TRBD1. This CDR3 spans 12 amino acids. V gave up 0 bases and J gave up 11 bases; unmatched junction bases: 3. CDR3 nucleotide sequence: TGTGCCAGCAGTTTAGCCAGGGGGAAGGCTTTCTTT. Encoded protein: CASSLARGKAFF.

In its sample, this clonotype was seen many times. This chain links TRBV27 with TRBJ2-2; 9 bases match TRBD2. J was trimmed by 0 bases and V by 5 bases; bases with no gene match: 10. The germline V gene has CDR1 MNHEY and CDR2 SMNVEV (reference sequence). This CDR3 contains 18 residues. CDR3 in DNA: TGTGCCAGCAGTCCCCTCCTAGGACTAGCGTCGAACACCGGGGAGCTGTTTTTT. Its protein product is CASSPLLGLASNTGELFF.

This clonotype has a count of ten or more. CDR3 DNA sequence: TGCAGTGCCCTCCCAGGGGGCAATCAGCCCCAGCATTTT. As protein: CSALPGGNQPQHF. V usage is TRBV20-1 and J usage is TRBJ1-5; D might be TRBD1 (6 bases). This CDR3 is 13 amino acids long. Germline V CDR1 and CDR2: DFQATT, SNEGSKA (reference sequence). V lost 6 bases, J lost 2 bases, and 11 bases lay in between.

This clonotype was recorded at least ten times. The chain employs TRBV12-3 or TRBV12-4 and TRBJ1-5, with D hard to call. Trimming pared 7 bases from V and 5 bases from J, leaving 15 bases between. The CDR3 totals 14 residues. The CDR3 DNA reads TGTGCCAGCACCCCGAGTGGGTTTGATCAGCCCCAGCATTTT. Amino acids: CASTPSGFDQPQHF.

To note about this clonotype: A read error may explain this, as a much larger clone is one base away. J is TRBJ2-4 and V is TRBV12-3 or TRBV12-4; maybe TRBD2 (6 bases). This CDR3 comprises 15 residues. As DNA, the CDR3 is TGTGCCAGCAGTTTCGTGCCTAGCGCTGAAAACATTAAGTACTTC. The encoded protein is CASSFVPSAENIKYF.

This clonotype was counted ten times or more. The chain carries TRBV4-1 and TRBJ2-6, with D possibly matching TRBD2 (6 bases). V shed 4 bases and J shed 4 bases, with 14 bases lying between them. The CDR3 length is 16 residues. Looked up from germline, CDR1 is MGHRA and CDR2 is YSYEKL. The CDR3 sequence: CASSPGDERGANVLTF. The CDR3 DNA follows: TGCGCCAGCAGCCCGGGGGACGAGCGCGGGGCCAACGTCCTGACTTTC.

This clonotype was seen at least ten times. J is TRBJ1-1 and V is TRBV29-1; 7 bases are shared with TRBD1. Trimming cost V 7 bases and J 1 base; bases outside gene matches: 9. CDR3 size: 14 residues. Germline lookup yields CDR1 SQVTM and CDR2 ANQGSEA. The DNA for the CDR3 is TGCAGCGCTAAAGAGGGGGCCTCGAACACTGAAGCTTTCTTT. This codes for CSAKEGASNTEAFF.

This clonotype was found many times. V is TRBV4-2 and J is TRBJ2-2; D is perhaps TRBD1 or TRBD2 (6 bases each). CDR3 length: 18 amino acids. Germline-derived CDR1 and CDR2 are LGHNA and YNFKEQ. With 0 bases removed from V and 2 bases from J, the gap between germline ends came to 16 bases. The CDR3 sequence: CASSQDLRRDINTGELFF. CDR3 DNA: TGTGCCAGCAGCCAAGATCTCAGGAGGGACATTAACACCGGGGAGCTGTTTTTT.

This clonotype has ten or more counts. The rearrangement links TRBV15 to TRBJ2-5, with 10 bases lining up with TRBD2. V lost 1 base to trimming and J lost 3 bases; unmatched junction nucleotides: 5. The V gene's germline CDR1 is LNHNV and CDR2 YYDKDF (reference sequence). The CDR3 covers 16 residues. CDR3 sequence: CATSRGASGGEETQYF. The CDR3 nucleotides are TGTGCCACCAGCAGAGGGGCTAGCGGGGGTGAAGAGACCCAGTACTTC.

A remark on this clonotype: This may be a read error: a much more frequent sequence differs by one nucleotide. The V call is TRBV6-1, the J call TRBJ1-3; maybe TRBD1 (6 bases). Germline V lookup: CDR1 MNHNS, CDR2 SASEGT. This CDR3 comprises 16 residues. In nucleotides, the CDR3 is TGTGCCAGCAGTGAAGCGATGGGGGGCAATGGAAACACCATAGATTTT. Translating it yields CASSEAMGGNGNTIDF.

The table lists this clonotype with many counts. This chain connects TRBV20-1 to TRBJ2-7; TRBD2 is a possible D gene (6 bases). Germline CDR1 and CDR2: DFQATT and SNEGSKA (reference sequence). Trimming stripped 6 bases from V and 2 bases from J, with 14 bases between. This CDR3 spans 13 amino acids. The CDR3: CSANRDSPYEQYF. DNA for the CDR3: TGCAGTGCCAACCGGGACTCTCCCTACGAGCAGTACTTC.

This clonotype was counted at least ten times. The rearrangement links TRBV24-1 to TRBJ1-4, with 7 positions matching TRBD1. The CDR3 is made up of 13 amino acids. The trim removed 10 bases at V and 8 bases at J, leaving 9 bases unmatched. Germline lookup yields CDR1 KGHDR and CDR2 SFDVKD. The CDR3 nucleotides read TGTGCCACAGCAGGGGGTTCTGGCGAAAAACTGTTTTTT. Its translation is CATAGGSGEKLFF.

Many counts were recorded for this clonotype. The chain joins TRBV12-3 or TRBV12-4 to TRBJ1-1, with TRBD1 as a possible D gene (5 bases). The CDR3 runs to 11 residues. The germline V and J ends were trimmed by 5 bases and 8 bases, with 9 bases remaining between them. CDR3 loop: CASSAWGEAFF. CDR3 coding DNA: TGTGCCAGCAGTGCCTGGGGGGAAGCTTTCTTT.